This T cell receptor (beta chain) appears in the sequencing data of a study of T cell clones after liver transplantation. Turning to the study itself: Post-transplant blood was tracked for graft-donor-reactive T cell clones identified in a pre-transplant mixed lymphocyte reaction. As an antigen-independent comparator, third-party-reactive TCRbeta sequences came from pre-transplant mixed lymphocyte reactions. Study-level points and caveats: Compared with third party-reactive sequences, donor-reactive ones declined more, independent of withdrawal success. Small, mixed patient groups and varying post-transplant times limit these conclusions.

Data came from immunoSEQ multiplex PCR; TCRdb stores just in-frame clones and leaves some out. The sample comprises 68,000 or so clones, around 92% of which are singletons, and 0.75% to 1% rests with the top ten. In the case of this clone: Antigen: not known.

CDR1 and CDR2 (germline): MNHEY, SMNVEV (reference sequence). This CDR3 has 14 residues. V was clipped by 6 bases and J by 0 bases, with 12 bases between them. The rearrangement uses TRBV27 and TRBJ2-7; tentative D call: TRBD2 (6 bases). The TCR comes from a human patient who received a liver transplant. The T cells may come from the graft donor. Specimen: CD4+ T cells from blood, collected less than 27 months after liver transplant. As DNA, the CDR3 is TGTGCCAGCAGATTTAGCGGTAGCTCCTACGAGCAGTACTTC. Its translation: CASRFSGSSYEQYF.